Presented here are 18 T cell receptor beta chains from one specimen sequenced in a study of blood T cell repertoires in COVID-19. Sequenced by immunoSEQ multiplex PCR; TCRdb stores in-frame clones only, minus some. The table records approximately 150,000 clones, roughly 90% of them present only once. Sequenced material: peripheral blood. These receptors came from a woman in her fifties or sixties with acute or convalescent COVID-19.

The chain is built from TRBV3-1 (or the pseudogene TRBV3-2) and TRBJ2-7, with D unclear. This CDR3 has 12 residues. Germline V lookup: CDR1 LGHDT, CDR2 YNNKEL (reference sequence). V was cut by 2 bases and J by 6 bases, with 8 bases left in between. CDR3 DNA sequence: TGTGCCAGCAGCCAAACCGTCGGCGAGCAGTACTTC. This translates into CASSQTVGEQYF.

This clone occurred once. The rearrangement links TRBV19 to TRBJ1-2, with TRBD1 as a possible D gene (5 bases). CDR1 and CDR2 from the germline V gene are LNHDA and SQIVND (reference sequence). V was cut by 6 bases and J by 0 bases, with 8 bases left in between. CDR3 length equals 13 residues. The CDR3 DNA follows: TGTGCCAGTAGATCGGGGGCTAACTATGGCTACACCTTC. The encoded protein is CASRSGANYGYTF.

This clone has more than one count but fewer than ten. The chain employs TRBV19 and TRBJ2-6; D is unresolved. From germline, CDR1 is LNHDA and CDR2 SQIVND (reference sequence). Trimming took off 5 bases at V and 3 bases at J, with 11 bases between the two ends. This CDR3 comprises 15 residues. Here the CDR3 reads CASSRQAFGANVLTF. Here the CDR3 DNA reads TGTGCCAGTAGTCGGCAGGCTTTTGGGGCCAACGTCCTGACTTTC.

This chain uses TRBV12-3 or TRBV12-4 with TRBJ2-5; perhaps TRBD2 as D (6 bases). The CDR3 sequence is 13 residues long. V lost 3 bases and J 4 bases, leaving 9 bases between the germline ends. The CDR3 region is CASSFGAGETQYF. As DNA, the CDR3 is TGTGCCAGCAGTTTTGGAGCGGGAGAGACCCAGTACTTC.

This chain connects TRBV5-1 to TRBJ2-2; a possible D gene is TRBD1 (6 bases). Germline loops: CDR1 SGHRS, CDR2 YFSETQ. V lost 4 bases to trimming and J lost 4 bases, with 17 bases between them. The CDR3 is 16 residues long. The CDR3 nucleotides are TGCGCCAGCAGCCGGACAGTCGGGGAGCCCACCGGGGAGCTGTTTTTT. Translation: CASSRTVGEPTGELFF.

The count of this clone is one. This chain uses TRBV13 with TRBJ1-3, with D possibly matching TRBD1 (6 bases). V lost 2 bases and J lost 5, with 7 bases in between. Germline V gives CDR1 PRHDT, CDR2 FYEKMQ (reference sequence). This CDR3 comprises 13 residues. CDR3 loop: CASSLTGRNTIYF. CDR3 DNA sequence: TGTGCCAGCAGCTTAACAGGGCGAAACACCATATATTTT.

The chain joins TRBV24-1 to TRBJ2-1, with D perhaps TRBD1 (5 bases). This CDR3 spans 12 amino acids. Germline loops: CDR1 KGHDR, CDR2 SFDVKD. Trimming removed 1 base at V and 8 bases at J, with 5 bases between. The DNA for the CDR3 is TGTGCCACCAGTGATTTCAGGGATGAGCAGTTCTTC. It specifies CATSDFRDEQFF.

This clone has only one observation. The chain has TRBV14 and TRBJ2-2, with 15 positions matching TRBD2. Germline V gene sequence: CDR1 SGHDN, CDR2 FVKESK. J was trimmed by 1 base and V by 1 base; bases with no gene match: 4. There are 19 residues in the CDR3. The CDR3: CASSQAGLAGGWNTGELFF. The CDR3, as DNA: TGTGCCAGCAGCCAAGCGGGACTAGCGGGGGGCTGGAACACCGGGGAGCTGTTTTTT.

This clone was detected only once. J is TRBJ1-2 and V is TRBV3-1 (or the pseudogene TRBV3-2); D remains ambiguous. Trimming removed 0 bases from V and 1 base from J, with 9 bases in between. This CDR3 contains 15 residues. The germline CDR1 and CDR2 sequences are LGHDT and YNNKEL (reference sequence). This CDR3 reads CASSQELGDNYGYTF. In DNA form, the CDR3 reads TGTGCCAGCAGCCAAGAGTTAGGAGATAACTATGGCTACACCTTC.

The chain is built from TRBV2 and TRBJ1-1; 10 bases agree with TRBD1. CDR3 length: 14 residues. V shed 1 base, J shed 5 bases, and the junction held 1 base outside the gene matches. In germline, CDR1 is SNHLY, CDR2 FYNNEI. The CDR3 sequence: CASSEGTGGTEAFF. Written as DNA, the CDR3 is TGTGCCAGCAGTGAAGGGACAGGGGGTACTGAAGCTTTCTTT.

This chain uses TRBV6-2 or TRBV6-3 with TRBJ2-7; D remains ambiguous. Per the germline V gene, CDR1 is MNHEY and CDR2 is SVGEGT. V was pared by 3 bases and J by 6 bases, with 6 bases between. CDR3 length: 11 residues. CDR3 DNA: TGTGCCAGCAGTTATGAGGCCGAGCAGTACTTC. It codes for CASSYEAEQYF.

The chain carries TRBV3-1 (or the pseudogene TRBV3-2) and TRBJ1-1; 7 nucleotides align to TRBD1. V shed 2 bases and J 7 bases; nucleotides not matched to a gene: 7. The CDR3 runs 14 residues. Germline CDR1 and CDR2: LGHDT and YNNKEL (reference sequence). The CDR3: CASSQLTGLGEAFF. The CDR3 DNA follows: TGTGCCAGCAGCCAATTGACAGGGCTCGGTGAAGCTTTCTTT.

The chain is built from TRBV18 and TRBJ2-3; 11 nucleotides align to TRBD2. Germline V CDR1 and CDR2: KGHSH, LQKENI. Unmatched junction bases numbered 6, after V lost 2 bases and J lost 5 bases. The CDR3 length is 16 residues. In nucleotides, the CDR3 is TGTGCCAGCTCACCAATTAGCGGGGGGGCCCAAGATACGCAGTATTTT. Protein product: CASSPISGGAQDTQYF.

The sample holds one count of this clone. This rearrangement joins TRBV10-3 to TRBJ1-5; D is perhaps TRBD1 (6 bases). Germline values: CDR1 ENHRY, CDR2 SYGVKD. There are 15 residues in the CDR3. V was pared by 5 bases and J by 3 bases, with 14 bases between. CDR3 region: CAISQTGTYNQPQHF. CDR3 DNA: TGTGCCATCAGTCAAACAGGGACCTACAATCAGCCCCAGCATTTT.

The chain combines TRBV30 with TRBJ1-1; unclear D gene. The V gene lost 1 base and the J gene lost 8 bases, with 14 bases spanning the gap. The CDR3 is made up of 13 amino acids. The V gene's germline CDR1 is GTSNPN and CDR2 SVGIG (reference sequence). The chain's CDR3 is CAWSGVASSEAFF. The CDR3 DNA sequence: TGTGCCTGGAGTGGTGTCGCCTCAAGCGAAGCTTTCTTT.

This clone has a handful of counts. The chain links TRBV19 to TRBJ1-2; a possible D gene is TRBD1 (6 bases). Germline values: CDR1 LNHDA, CDR2 SQIVND (reference sequence). The ends were cut back, 3 bases at V and 7 bases at J, with 18 bases in the middle. This CDR3 region has 15 residues. The CDR3 nucleotides read TGTGCCAGTAGTATGAGGGGGGGCGCAATCGGTGGCTACACCTTC. This encodes CASSMRGGAIGGYTF.

The V call is TRBV2, the J call TRBJ1-6, with 8 positions matching TRBD1. Trimming removed 6 bases from V and 8 bases from J; junction bases left unmatched: 18. The CDR3 contains 18 residues. Germline CDR1 SNHLY, CDR2 FYNNEI. The CDR3 nucleotides read TGTGCCAGCAGCTTTAGGGGGCAGGGGGCGCCGATGGATTCACCCCTCCACTTT. Translation: CASSFRGQGAPMDSPLHF.

The chain links TRBV5-5 to TRBJ1-2; TRBD1 matches 8 bases. The CDR3 sequence is 16 residues long. V was clipped by 2 bases and J by 6 bases; unmatched bases: 12. Germline V gene lookup returns CDR1 SGHKS and CDR2 YYEKEE (reference sequence). CDR3 protein: CASSLNPGQVFNGYTF. CDR3 in DNA: TGTGCCAGCAGCTTAAATCCGGGACAGGTGTTTAATGGCTACACCTTC.